This T cell receptor beta chain was sequenced for a study of identical twins. Study-wide results and caveats: Cross-sectional statistics, not tracking of the same donors, supported the conclusions.

This CDR3 has 14 residues. Germline CDR1 and CDR2: SGHAT and FQDESV (reference sequence). The germline V and J ends were trimmed by 5 bases and 3 bases, with 10 bases remaining between them. In TCRdb, the 5' RACE reads were re-called with MiXCR into one record per CDR3 protein. The table has more than 250,000 distinct CDR3 sequences, under 9% seen once. Each donor (without exception) was a healthy Caucasian. Comments on this clonotype: Its matching antigen is unknown.

A further study also used this sample, focusing on yellow fever vaccine responses in identical twins. This second study says: Vaccine-induced T cell responses in twins were reportedly observed to appear partly convergent, partly personalized.

The rearrangement links TRBV11-1 to TRBJ2-2; perhaps TRBD1 as D (5 bases). Sequencing input: memory (CD45RO+) T cells sorted from blood. The sequence derives from a woman aged 18-35 years in good health. The CDR3: CASSMDTDTGELFF. DNA of the CDR3: TGTGCCAGCAGCATGGACACTGACACCGGGGAGCTGTTTTTT.